The T cell receptor beta chain described here comes from a study of T-cell memory formation after mild COVID-19. Study overall: TCR clusters were mostly donor specific.

The V gene end was trimmed by 5 bases and the J gene end by 5 bases; junction bases not matched to a gene: 13. This CDR3 contains 16 residues. Germline V lookup: CDR1 SGHKS, CDR2 YYEKEE (reference sequence). This clonotype was found a few times. cDNA libraries for TCR alpha and TCR beta, carrying sample barcodes and UMIs, came from 5'RACE with constant-segment primers. Each CDR3 protein gets one entry after TCRdb re-called the 5' RACE reads with MiXCR. The sample gives 300,000 to 400,000 distinct CDR3 sequences, 28% of which show up once; about 13% is in the top ten. This receptor was taken from an adult woman who had mild COVID-19 (a few samples of this study predate the infection). Cell type and time point are not known. The chain links TRBV5-5 to TRBJ2-5; 9 bases line up with TRBD2. The material sequenced was PBMCs or a T cell subset sorted from them (not recorded which). The CDR3 nucleotides are TGTGCCAGCAGGCTCGCGGCGGGGGGGCCTGAGGAGACCCAGTACTTC. Protein product: CASRLAAGGPEETQYF.